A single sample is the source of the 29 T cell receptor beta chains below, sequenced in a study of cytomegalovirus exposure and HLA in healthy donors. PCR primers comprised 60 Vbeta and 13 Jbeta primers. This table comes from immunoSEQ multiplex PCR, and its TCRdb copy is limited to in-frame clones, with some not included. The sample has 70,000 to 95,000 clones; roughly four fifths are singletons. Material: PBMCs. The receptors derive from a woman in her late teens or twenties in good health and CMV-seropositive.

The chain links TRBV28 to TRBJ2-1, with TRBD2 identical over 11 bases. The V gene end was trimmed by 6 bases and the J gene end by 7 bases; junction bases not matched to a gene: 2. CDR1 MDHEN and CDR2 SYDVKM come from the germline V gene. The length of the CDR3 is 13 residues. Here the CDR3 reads CASRWTSGNEQFF. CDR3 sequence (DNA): TGTGCCAGCAGGTGGACTAGCGGGAATGAGCAGTTCTTC. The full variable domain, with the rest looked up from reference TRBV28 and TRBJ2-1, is DVKVTQSSRYLVKRTGEKVFLECVQDMDHENMFWYRQDPGLGLRLIYFSYDVKMKEKGDIPEGYSVSREKKERFSLILESASTNQTSMYLCASRWTSGNEQFFGPGTRLTVL.

The CDR3 region has the DNA TGTGCCATCAGCGGGACAGGGGGATTGGTAGATCAGCCCCAGCATTTT. Amino acid sequence: CAISGTGGLVDQPQHF. This chain uses TRBV10-3 with TRBJ1-5; 11 positions agree with TRBD1. V lost 6 bases, J lost 5 bases, and 9 bases stayed unmatched. There are 16 residues in the CDR3. Germline V gene lookup returns CDR1 ENHRY and CDR2 SYGVKD.

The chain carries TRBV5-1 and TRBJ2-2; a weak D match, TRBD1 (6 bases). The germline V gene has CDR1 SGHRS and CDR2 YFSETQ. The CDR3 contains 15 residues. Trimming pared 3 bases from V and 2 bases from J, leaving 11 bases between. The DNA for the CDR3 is TGCGCCAGCAGCTCGGACAGCGTAAACACCGGGGAGCTGTTTTTT. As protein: CASSSDSVNTGELFF.

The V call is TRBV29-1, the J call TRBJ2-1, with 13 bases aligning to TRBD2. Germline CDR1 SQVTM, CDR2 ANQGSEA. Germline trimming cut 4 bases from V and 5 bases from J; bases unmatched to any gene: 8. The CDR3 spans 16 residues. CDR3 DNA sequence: TGCAGCGTTGCCCTCGGACTAGCGGGGGATCACAATGAGCAGTTCTTC. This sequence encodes CSVALGLAGDHNEQFF.

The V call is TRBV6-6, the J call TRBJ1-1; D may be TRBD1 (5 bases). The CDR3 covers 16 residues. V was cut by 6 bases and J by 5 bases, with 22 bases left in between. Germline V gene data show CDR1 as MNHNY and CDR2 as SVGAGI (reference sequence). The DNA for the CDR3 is TGTGCCAGCAGCCCCGCAGGGAGCCTCGGAGGGACTGAAGCTTTCTTT. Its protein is CASSPAGSLGGTEAFF.

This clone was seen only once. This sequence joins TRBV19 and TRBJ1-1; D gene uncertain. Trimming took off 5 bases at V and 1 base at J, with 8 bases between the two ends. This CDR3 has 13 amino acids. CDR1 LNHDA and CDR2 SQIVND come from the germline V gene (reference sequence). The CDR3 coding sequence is TGTGCCAGTAGTGGGCGAGAGAACACTGAAGCTTTCTTT. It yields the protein CASSGRENTEAFF.

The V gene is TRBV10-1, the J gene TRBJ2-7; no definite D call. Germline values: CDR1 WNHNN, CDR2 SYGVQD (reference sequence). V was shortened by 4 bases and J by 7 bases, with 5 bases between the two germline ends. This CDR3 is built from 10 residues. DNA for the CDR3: TGCGCCAGCAGTGGTTATGAGCAGTACTTC. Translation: CASSGYEQYF.

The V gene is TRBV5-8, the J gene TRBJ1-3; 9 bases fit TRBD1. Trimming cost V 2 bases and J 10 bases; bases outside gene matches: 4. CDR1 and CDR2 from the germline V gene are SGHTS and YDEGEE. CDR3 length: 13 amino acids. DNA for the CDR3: TGTGCCAGCAGCTTCGGACAGGGGTGGACCATATATTTT. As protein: CASSFGQGWTIYF.

The CDR3 here is CASSYGRDYNYEQYF. The CDR3 coding sequence is TGTGCCAGCAGTTACGGCCGGGACTACAACTACGAGCAGTACTTC. The V and J genes are TRBV6-6 and TRBJ2-7, with TRBD2 matching over 7 bases. With 2 bases clipped from V and 3 bases from J, the junction kept 7 bases outside the gene matches. The CDR3 spans 15 residues. The germline CDR1 and CDR2 sequences are MNHNY and SVGAGI (reference sequence).

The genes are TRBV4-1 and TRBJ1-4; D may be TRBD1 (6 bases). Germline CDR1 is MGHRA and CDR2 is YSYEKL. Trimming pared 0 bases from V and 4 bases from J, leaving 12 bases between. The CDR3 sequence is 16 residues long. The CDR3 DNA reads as TGCGCCAGCAGCCAAGATCCGGGGACAAGTAATGAAAAACTGTTTTTT. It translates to CASSQDPGTSNEKLFF.

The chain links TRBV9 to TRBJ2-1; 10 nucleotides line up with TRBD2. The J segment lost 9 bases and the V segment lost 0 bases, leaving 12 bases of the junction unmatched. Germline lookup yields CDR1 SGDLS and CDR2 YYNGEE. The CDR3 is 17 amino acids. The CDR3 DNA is TGTGCCAGCAGCGTAGTGTCTAGCGGGAGTATTAGCAGTGAGCAGTTCTTC. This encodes CASSVVSSGSISSEQFF.

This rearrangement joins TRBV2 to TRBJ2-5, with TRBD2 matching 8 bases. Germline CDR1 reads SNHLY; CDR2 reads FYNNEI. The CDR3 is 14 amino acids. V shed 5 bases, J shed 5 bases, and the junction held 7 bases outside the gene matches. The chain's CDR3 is CASSTIAGKETQYF. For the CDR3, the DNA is TGTGCCAGCAGTACGATAGCGGGAAAGGAGACCCAGTACTTC.

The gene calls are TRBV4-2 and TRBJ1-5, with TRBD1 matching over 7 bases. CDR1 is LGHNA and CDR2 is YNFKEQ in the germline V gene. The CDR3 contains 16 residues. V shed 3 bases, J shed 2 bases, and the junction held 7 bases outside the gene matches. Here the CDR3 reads CASSQSTGLGNQPQHF. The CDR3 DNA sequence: TGTGCCAGCAGCCAGTCGACAGGGCTAGGCAATCAGCCCCAGCATTTT.

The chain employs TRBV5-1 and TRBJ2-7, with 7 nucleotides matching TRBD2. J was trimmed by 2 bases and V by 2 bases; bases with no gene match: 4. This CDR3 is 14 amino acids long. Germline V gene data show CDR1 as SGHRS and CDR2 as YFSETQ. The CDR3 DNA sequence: TGCGCCAGCAGCTTAGGCGGGAGTACCTACGAGCAGTACTTC. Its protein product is CASSLGGSTYEQYF.

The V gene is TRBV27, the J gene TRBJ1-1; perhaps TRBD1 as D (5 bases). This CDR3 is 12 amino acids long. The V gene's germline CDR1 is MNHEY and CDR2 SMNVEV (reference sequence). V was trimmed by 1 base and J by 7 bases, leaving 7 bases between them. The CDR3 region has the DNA TGTGCCAGCAGTTTATTAGGGGATGAAGCTTTCTTT. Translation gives CASSLLGDEAFF.

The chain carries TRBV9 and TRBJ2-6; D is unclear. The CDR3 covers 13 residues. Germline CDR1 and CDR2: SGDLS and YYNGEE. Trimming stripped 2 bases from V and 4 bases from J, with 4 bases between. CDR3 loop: CASSVGGANVLTF. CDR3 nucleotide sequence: TGTGCCAGCAGCGTCGGGGGGGCCAACGTCCTGACTTTC.

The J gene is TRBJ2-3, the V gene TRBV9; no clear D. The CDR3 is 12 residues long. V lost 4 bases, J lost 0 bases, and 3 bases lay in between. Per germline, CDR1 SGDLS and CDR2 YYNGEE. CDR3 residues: CASSLSTDTQYF. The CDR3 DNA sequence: TGTGCCAGCAGCTTAAGCACAGATACGCAGTATTTT. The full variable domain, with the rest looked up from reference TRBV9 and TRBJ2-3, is DSGVTQTPKHLITATGQRVTLRCSPRSGDLSVYWYQQSLDQGLQFLIQYYNGEERAKGNILERFSAQQFPDLHSELNLSSLELGDSALYFCASSLSTDTQYFGPGTRLTVL.

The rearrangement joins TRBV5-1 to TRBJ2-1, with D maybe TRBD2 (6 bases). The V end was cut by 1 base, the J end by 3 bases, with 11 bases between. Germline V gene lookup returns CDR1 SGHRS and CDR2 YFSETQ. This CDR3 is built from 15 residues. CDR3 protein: CASSLRLGNYNEQFF. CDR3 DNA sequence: TGCGCCAGCAGCTTGCGACTAGGTAACTACAATGAGCAGTTCTTC.

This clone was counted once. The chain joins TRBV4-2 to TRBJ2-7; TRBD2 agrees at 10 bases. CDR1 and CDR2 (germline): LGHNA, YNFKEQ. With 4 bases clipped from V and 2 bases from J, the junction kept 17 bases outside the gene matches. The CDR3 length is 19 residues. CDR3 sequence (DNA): TGTGCCAGCAGCCCCCTGAGGGGAACTAGCGGGGCCAGCCCCTACGAGCAGTACTTC. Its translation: CASSPLRGTSGASPYEQYF.

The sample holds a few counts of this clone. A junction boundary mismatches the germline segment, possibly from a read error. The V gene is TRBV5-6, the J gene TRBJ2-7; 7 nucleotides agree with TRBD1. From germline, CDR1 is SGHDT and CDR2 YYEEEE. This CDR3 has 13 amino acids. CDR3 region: CASSLDRSDEQYF. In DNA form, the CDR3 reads TGTGCCAGCAGTTTGGACAGGTCCGACGAGCAGTACTTC.

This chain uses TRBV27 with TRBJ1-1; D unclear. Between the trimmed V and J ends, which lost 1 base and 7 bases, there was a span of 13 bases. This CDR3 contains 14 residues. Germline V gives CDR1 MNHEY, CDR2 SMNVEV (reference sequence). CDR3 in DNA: TGTGCCAGCAGTTTATATGGGCGAGTTGGTGAAGCTTTCTTT. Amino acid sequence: CASSLYGRVGEAFF.

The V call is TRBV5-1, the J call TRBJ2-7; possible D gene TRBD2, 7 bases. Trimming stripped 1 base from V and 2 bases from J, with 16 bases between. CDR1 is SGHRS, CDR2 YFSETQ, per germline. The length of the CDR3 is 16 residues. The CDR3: CASSLSIRGAPYEQYF. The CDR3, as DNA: TGCGCCAGCAGCTTGTCTATTCGGGGGGCTCCCTACGAGCAGTACTTC.

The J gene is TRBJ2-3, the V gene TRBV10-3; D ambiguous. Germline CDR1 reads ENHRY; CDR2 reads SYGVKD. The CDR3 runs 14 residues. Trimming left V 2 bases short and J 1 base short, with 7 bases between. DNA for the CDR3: TGTGCCATCAGTGAGACCGCGGGCACAGATACGCAGTATTTT. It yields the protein CAISETAGTDTQYF.

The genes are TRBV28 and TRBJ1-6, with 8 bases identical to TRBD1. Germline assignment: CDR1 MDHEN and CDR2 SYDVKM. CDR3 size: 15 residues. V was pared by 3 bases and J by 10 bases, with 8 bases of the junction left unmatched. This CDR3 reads CASSFLTGDYSPLHF. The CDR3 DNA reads TGTGCCAGCAGTTTCTTGACAGGGGACTACTCACCCCTCCACTTT.

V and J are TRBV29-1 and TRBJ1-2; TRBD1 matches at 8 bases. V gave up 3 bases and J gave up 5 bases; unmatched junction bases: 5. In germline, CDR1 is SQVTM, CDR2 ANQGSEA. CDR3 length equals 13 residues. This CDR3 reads CSVDGDRGYGYTF. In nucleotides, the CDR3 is TGCAGCGTTGATGGTGACAGGGGATATGGCTACACCTTC. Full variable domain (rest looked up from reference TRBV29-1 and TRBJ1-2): SAVISQKPSRDICQRGTSLTIQCQVDSQVTMMFWYRQQPGQSLTLIATANQGSEATYESGFVIDKFPISRPNLTFSTLTVSNMSPEDSSIYLCSVDGDRGYGYTFGSGTRLTVV.

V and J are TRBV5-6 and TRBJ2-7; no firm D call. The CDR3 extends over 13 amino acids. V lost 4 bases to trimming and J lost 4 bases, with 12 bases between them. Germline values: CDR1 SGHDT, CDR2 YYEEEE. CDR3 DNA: TGTGCCAGCAGCGGCGGTCTTGTATACGAGCAGTACTTC. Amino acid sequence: CASSGGLVYEQYF.

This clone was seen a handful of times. CDR3 in amino acids: CATSRGRVRRGNTQYF. CDR3 nucleotides: TGTGCCACCAGCAGAGGGAGAGTGCGTAGGGGGAATACGCAGTATTTT. This chain joins TRBV15 and TRBJ2-3; perhaps TRBD1 as D (6 bases). Looked up from germline, CDR1 is LNHNV and CDR2 is YYDKDF (reference sequence). Trimming removed 1 base at V and 7 bases at J, with 18 bases between. The CDR3 is 16 amino acids.

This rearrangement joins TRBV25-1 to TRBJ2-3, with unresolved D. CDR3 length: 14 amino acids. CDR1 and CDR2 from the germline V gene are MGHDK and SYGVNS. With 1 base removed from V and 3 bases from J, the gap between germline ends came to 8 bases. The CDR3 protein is CASSEWLRTDTQYF. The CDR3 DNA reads TGTGCCAGCAGTGAATGGTTACGGACAGATACGCAGTATTTT. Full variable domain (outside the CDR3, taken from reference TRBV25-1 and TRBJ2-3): EADIYQTPRYLVIGTGKKITLECSQTMGHDKMYWYQQDPGMELHLIHYSYGVNSTEKGDLSSESTVSRIRTEHFPLTLESARPSHTSQYLCASSEWLRTDTQYFGPGTRLTVL.

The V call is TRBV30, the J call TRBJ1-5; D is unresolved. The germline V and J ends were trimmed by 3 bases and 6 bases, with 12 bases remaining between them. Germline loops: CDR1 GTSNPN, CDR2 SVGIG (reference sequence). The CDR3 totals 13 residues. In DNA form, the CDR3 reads TGTGCCTGGAGCCGCGGGGATTTTCAGCCCCAGCATTTT. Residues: CAWSRGDFQPQHF.